A single sample gave rise to the 26 T cell receptor beta chains below, sequenced in a study of blood T cell repertoires in COVID-19 (dated by TCRdb to about 2020). Receptors were amplified or captured by the immunoSEQ multiplex PCR assay. TCRdb took over this immuneACCESS table, retaining in-frame rearrangements with V and J assigned. Such tables are incomplete; in checked studies, under half of the missing clones stem from an unresolved V gene, and the remainder is unexplained. This sample has around 170,000 clones in its table, and around 84% of those were observed once. Nearly 8% of the sample belongs to the ten largest clones. The sequencing input was PBMCs or T cells enriched from blood (not recorded which). The receptors derive from a woman aged 45 to 65 who had recovered from COVID-19.

V and J are TRBV18 and TRBJ2-7; 8 nucleotides line up with TRBD1. There are 15 residues in the CDR3. Looked up from germline, CDR1 is KGHSH and CDR2 is LQKENI. V dropped 5 bases and J dropped 9; count of bases not matched to a gene: 15. The CDR3 nucleotides read TGTGCCAGCTCAGGGCAGGCACAGGGGGTTCAAGGGCAGTACTTC. Translation: CASSGQAQGVQGQYF.

This sequence joins TRBV28 and TRBJ1-2; 8 positions match TRBD1. With V trimmed by 6 bases and J by 4 bases, 7 bases remained unmatched. The CDR3 has 14 residues. Germline V gene data show CDR1 as MDHEN and CDR2 as SYDVKM. CDR3: CASRDRASGYGYTF. The CDR3 region has the DNA TGTGCCAGCAGGGACAGGGCGTCCGGCTATGGCTACACCTTC.

This sequence joins TRBV2 and TRBJ2-1; D unresolved. Germline-derived CDR1 and CDR2 are SNHLY and FYNNEI. The CDR3 spans 11 residues. V was cut by 6 bases and J by 9 bases, with 9 bases left in between. The CDR3 region is CASSSVLEQFF. CDR3 bases: TGTGCCAGCAGCTCCGTCCTTGAGCAGTTCTTC. The variable domain in full, completed from reference TRBV2 and TRBJ2-1, reads EPEVTQTPSHQVTQMGQEVILRCVPISNHLYFYWYRQILGQKVEFLVSFYNNEISEKSEIFDDQFSVERPDGSNFTLKIRSTKLEDSAMYFCASSSVLEQFFGPGTRLTVL.

The rearrangement joins TRBV11-3 to TRBJ2-1; D not resolved. Trimming took 7 bases from V and 8 from J, leaving 15 bases between them. Germline values: CDR1 SGHNT, CDR2 YENEEA. This CDR3 comprises 13 residues. The CDR3 DNA sequence: TGTGCCAGCACCCAAAGCGAATTCGATGAGCAGTTCTTC. Amino acids: CASTQSEFDEQFF.

This chain uses TRBV2 with TRBJ1-5, with TRBD1 as a possible D gene (6 bases). Trimming cost V 4 bases and J 3 bases, with 13 bases left between them. Germline CDR1 SNHLY, CDR2 FYNNEI. The CDR3 is 15 amino acids. In DNA form, the CDR3 reads TGTGCCAGCAGTGCGGACAGCACATTCAATCAGCCCCAGCATTTT. The encoded protein is CASSADSTFNQPQHF. The full variable domain, with the rest looked up from reference TRBV2 and TRBJ1-5, is EPEVTQTPSHQVTQMGQEVILRCVPISNHLYFYWYRQILGQKVEFLVSFYNNEISEKSEIFDDQFSVERPDGSNFTLKIRSTKLEDSAMYFCASSADSTFNQPQHFGDGTRLSIL.

V usage is TRBV7-9 and J usage is TRBJ1-2, with D possibly matching TRBD1 (5 bases). The V and J ends lost 4 bases and 5 bases respectively, with 8 bases between them. The germline CDR1 and CDR2 sequences are SEHNR and FQNEAQ (reference sequence). The CDR3 totals 12 residues. CDR3 residues: CASSSDRYGYTF. The CDR3 DNA sequence: TGTGCCAGCAGCTCAGACAGATATGGCTACACCTTC.

V gene TRBV11-2 combines with J gene TRBJ2-2; 13 bases map to TRBD2. Looked up from germline, CDR1 is SGHAT and CDR2 is FQNNGV. The CDR3 is 16 residues long. After removal of 5 bases from V and 8 bases from J, the junction contained 8 bases not matched to a gene. This chain's CDR3 is CASSPRTSGGSGELFF. In DNA form, the CDR3 reads TGTGCCAGCAGCCCTCGGACTAGCGGGGGAAGTGGGGAGCTGTTTTTT.

The chain links TRBV11-2 to TRBJ2-2; the match to TRBD1 covers 7 bases. Germline V CDR1 and CDR2: SGHAT, FQNNGV. V trimming: 6 bases; J trimming: 6 bases; junction bases outside the gene matches: 1. CDR3 length equals 12 residues. In DNA form, the CDR3 reads TGTGCCAGCAGAGACAGGGCCGGGGAGCTGTTTTTT. It yields the protein CASRDRAGELFF.

The J gene is TRBJ1-5, the V gene TRBV24-1; D remains ambiguous. The CDR3 is made up of 14 amino acids. V gave up 4 bases and J gave up 1 base, with 7 bases separating them. Germline lookup yields CDR1 KGHDR and CDR2 SFDVKD. This CDR3 is CATSEPGSNQPQHF. Written as DNA, the CDR3 is TGTGCCACCAGTGAACCGGGAAGCAATCAGCCCCAGCATTTT.

The chain links TRBV7-9 to TRBJ1-4, with unresolved D. The V end lost 1 base, the J end lost 13 bases, and 10 bases lay between the germline ends. The CDR3 covers 12 residues. The germline CDR1 and CDR2 sequences are SEHNR and FQNEAQ (reference sequence). CDR3 region: CASSLVEGRLFF. CDR3 nucleotide sequence: TGTGCCAGCAGCTTAGTGGAGGGCCGACTGTTTTTT.

The V and J genes are TRBV7-9 and TRBJ2-7; 8 bases agree with TRBD2. Germline CDR1 reads SEHNR; CDR2 reads FQNEAQ (reference sequence). The CDR3 totals 16 residues. V lost 0 bases to trimming and J lost 0 bases; unmatched junction nucleotides: 4. CDR3 loop: CASSLASGGHSYEQYF. CDR3 sequence (DNA): TGTGCCAGCAGCTTAGCAAGCGGGGGCCACTCCTACGAGCAGTACTTC.

The gene calls are TRBV4-1 and TRBJ1-5, with D uncertain. Germline CDR1 reads MGHRA; CDR2 reads YSYEKL. The CDR3 extends over 16 amino acids. The ends were cut back, 4 bases at V and 3 bases at J, with 16 bases in the middle. CDR3 in DNA: TGCGCCAGCAGCCTAGCCTACGGGAACCTCAATCAGCCCCAGCATTTT. Its protein product is CASSLAYGNLNQPQHF.

The rearrangement uses TRBV4-3 and TRBJ1-6; 9 positions agree with TRBD1. With V trimmed by 0 bases and J by 10 bases, 7 bases remained unmatched. The CDR3 contains 16 residues. The germline gives CDR1 LGHNA, CDR2 YSLEER. CDR3 in amino acids: CASSQDWTGVGSPLHF. The CDR3 DNA reads as TGCGCCAGCAGCCAAGATTGGACAGGGGTGGGGTCACCCCTCCACTTT.

The gene calls are TRBV28 and TRBJ1-1; a possible D gene is TRBD1 (6 bases). CDR1 is MDHEN and CDR2 is SYDVKM in the germline V gene. This CDR3 is 15 amino acids long. The V and J ends lost 6 bases and 2 bases respectively, with 16 bases between them. This CDR3 reads CASSLQGAANTEAFF. The CDR3 DNA is TGTGCCAGCAGCTTACAGGGCGCGGCCAACACTGAAGCTTTCTTT.

This clone was observed a handful of times. The rearrangement links TRBV4-2 to TRBJ2-2; D unclear. The germline CDR1 and CDR2 sequences are LGHNA and YNFKEQ. CDR3 length: 15 amino acids. With 0 bases removed from V and 1 base from J, the gap between germline ends came to 6 bases. The CDR3 region is CASSQEAGNTGELFF. The CDR3 nucleotides are TGTGCCAGCAGCCAAGAAGCAGGGAACACCGGGGAGCTGTTTTTT.

The genes are TRBV7-9 and TRBJ2-7; TRBD2 is a possible D gene (6 bases). Germline V gene data show CDR1 as SEHNR and CDR2 as FQNEAQ (reference sequence). The V gene lost 3 bases and the J gene lost 3 bases, with 12 bases spanning the gap. The CDR3 contains 14 residues. The chain's CDR3 is CASSFGGRLYEQYF. The CDR3 bases are TGTGCCAGCAGCTTCGGGGGACGACTCTACGAGCAGTACTTC.

The rearrangement links TRBV19 to TRBJ1-4, with 8 bases lining up with TRBD1. This CDR3 has 15 residues. Germline CDR1 reads LNHDA; CDR2 reads SQIVND (reference sequence). Trimming removed 5 bases from V and 6 bases from J; junction bases left unmatched: 8. Written as DNA, the CDR3 is TGTGCCAGTAGTCCGCCGGGACAGGAAGATGAAAAACTGTTTTTT. It codes for CASSPPGQEDEKLFF.

The chain carries TRBV28 and TRBJ1-1; TRBD1 agrees at 8 bases. The J segment lost 4 bases and the V segment lost 6 bases, leaving 13 bases of the junction unmatched. CDR1 MDHEN and CDR2 SYDVKM come from the germline V gene. This CDR3 is 16 amino acids long. The CDR3 here is CASSRSDRAGGTEAFF. Here the CDR3 DNA reads TGTGCCAGCAGCCGCTCGGACAGGGCGGGTGGCACTGAAGCTTTCTTT.

The chain recombines TRBV13 with TRBJ2-1; D not certain. CDR3 length equals 11 residues. Germline assignment: CDR1 PRHDT and CDR2 FYEKMQ (reference sequence). Trimming left V 5 bases short and J 5 bases short, with 4 bases between. As DNA, the CDR3 is TGTGCCAGCAGCCTACACAATGAGCAGTTCTTC. Amino acid sequence: CASSLHNEQFF. The full variable domain, completed using reference TRBV13 and TRBJ2-1, is AAGVIQSPRHLIKEKRETATLKCYPIPRHDTVYWYQQGPGQDPQFLISFYEKMQSDKGSIPDRFSAQQFSDYHSELNMSSLELGDSALYFCASSLHNEQFFGPGTRLTVL.

V and J are TRBV24-1 and TRBJ2-7, with D uncertain. The ends were cut back, 6 bases at V and 3 bases at J, with 5 bases in the middle. This CDR3 spans 11 amino acids. CDR1 is KGHDR and CDR2 is SFDVKD in the germline V gene. CDR3 residues: CATSTGYEQYF. CDR3 coding DNA: TGTGCCACCAGTACTGGCTACGAGCAGTACTTC.

The chain combines TRBV5-1 with TRBJ2-1, with TRBD1 as a possible D gene (5 bases). Germline assignment: CDR1 SGHRS and CDR2 YFSETQ. The CDR3 spans 15 residues. The ends were cut back, 0 bases at V and 3 bases at J, with 10 bases in the middle. DNA for the CDR3: TGCGCCAGCAGCTTGGAAGGGGTGGGCTACAATGAGCAGTTCTTC. This gives the protein CASSLEGVGYNEQFF.

The chain has TRBV5-1 and TRBJ1-4; D might be TRBD1 (6 bases). This CDR3 is 13 amino acids long. Germline loops: CDR1 SGHRS, CDR2 YFSETQ. V lost 4 bases to trimming and J lost 8 bases, with 12 bases between them. The CDR3 nucleotides are TGCGCCAGCAGCCCCCGGGACACAGAAAAACTGTTTTTT. It codes for CASSPRDTEKLFF.

V is TRBV2 and J is TRBJ2-1; 13 nucleotides match TRBD2. This CDR3 is 15 amino acids long. Per the germline V gene, CDR1 is SNHLY and CDR2 is FYNNEI. Losses at the gene ends were 6 bases for V and 6 bases for J; bases not matched to a gene: 5. For the CDR3, the DNA is TGTGCCAGCAGACCACTAGCGGGGGGGTTCAATGAGCAGTTCTTC. It yields the protein CASRPLAGGFNEQFF.

The chain recombines TRBV21-1 with TRBJ1-4; no DNA check was done on the table's D call, TRBD1. TRBV21-1 is deemed a pseudogene. The CDR3 runs to 14 residues. The CDR3 loop is CASSSMSTGQKLFF. CDR3 coding DNA: TGTGCCAGCAGCAGCATGTCGACAGGGCAAAAACTGTTTTTT.

The chain joins TRBV5-1 to TRBJ2-7, with TRBD2 as a possible D gene (6 bases). This CDR3 contains 13 residues. Trimming shortened V by 5 bases and J by 4 bases, and 13 bases separated the two germline ends. CDR1 SGHRS and CDR2 YFSETQ come from the germline V gene. As DNA, the CDR3 is TGCGCCAGCAGTCCCGGGACTTTTTACGAGCAGTACTTC. Its protein is CASSPGTFYEQYF.

The CDR3 bases are TGTGCCAGCAGCCCCCCACCCCTCGGAAGCGTAACTAATGAAAAACTGTTTTTT. This sequence encodes CASSPPPLGSVTNEKLFF. The chain couples TRBV3-1 (or the pseudogene TRBV3-2) to TRBJ1-4; unclear D gene. Trimming left V 4 bases short and J 1 base short, with 19 bases between. The CDR3 loop spans 18 amino acids. Germline V gene lookup returns CDR1 LGHDT and CDR2 YNNKEL (reference sequence).